This TCR beta chain came from a study of response to subunit inactivated influenza vaccine. TCRdb processed the RT-PCR reads anew with MiXCR; each CDR3 protein has one entry. The sample has hundreds of thousands of distinct CDR3 sequences; approximately 17% are singletons. The CDR3 totals 13 residues. V gave up 3 bases and J gave up 11 bases, with 14 bases separating them. This clonotype was recorded a few times. This clonotype was obtained from a man aged 45 to 65 who received an inactivated influenza vaccine. The V and J genes are TRBV12-3 or TRBV12-4 and TRBJ2-1; D gene ambiguous. Source: PBMCs from blood, taken 4 to 6 days after vaccination. The CDR3 spells CASSFLGAEKQFF. CDR3 sequence (DNA): TGTGCCAGCAGTTTCCTTGGAGCAGAAAAGCAGTTCTTC.